These T cell receptor beta chains were read from a single sample in a study of T cell responses to AZD1222 COVID-19 vaccine. Assay used: immunoSEQ multiplex PCR; TCRdb lists only in-frame clones, some missing. The sample has 94,000 or so clones; 70% to 90% are singletons. Material: peripheral blood, obtained on day 0 of AZD1222 vaccination. The source is an adult in good health. Each CDR3 is given with its conserved first and last residue. The D gene is left open where the match is weak. Expanded clones get a size class; other rows say once, few or many, or leave the size out.

clone size	D gene	V gene	J gene	CDR3 protein	CDR3 DNA
.	TRBD1	TRBV15	TRBJ1-2	CATSFRQGPNYGYTF	TGTGCCACCAGTTTTCGACAGGGACCTAACTATGGCTACACCTTC
once	.	TRBV21-1	TRBJ1-2	CASIRRWLDACGYTF	TGTGCCAGCATTCGAAGGTGGTTAGACGCTTGTGGCTACACCTTC
few	.	TRBV2	TRBJ2-5	CASSEALATETQYF	TGTGCCAGCAGTGAAGCGCTAGCAACAGAGACCCAGTACTTC
.	.	TRBV10-3	TRBJ1-1	CAISEGGKPEAFF	TGTGCCATCAGTGAGGGAGGGAAGCCTGAAGCTTTCTTT
.	TRBD1	TRBV28	TRBJ1-4	CASSLARGTGNEKLFF	TGTGCCAGCAGCTTAGCTAGGGGGACAGGAAATGAAAAACTGTTTTTT
.	.	TRBV9	TRBJ1-2	CASSAWGDSNYGYTF	TGTGCCAGCAGCGCGTGGGGGGATTCCAACTATGGCTACACCTTC
.	.	TRBV27	TRBJ1-5	CASSFMGGKGNQPQHF	TGTGCCAGCAGTTTTATGGGGGGCAAAGGCAATCAGCCCCAGCATTTT
once	.	TRBV6-5	TRBJ1-3	CASSYSGGTLGNTIYF	TGTGCCAGCAGTTACTCGGGGGGGACACTCGGAAACACCATATATTTT
.	.	TRBV2	TRBJ1-6	CASSPPEGRGRGSPLHF	TGTGCCAGCAGCCCCCCGGAGGGGAGGGGGAGAGGTTCACCCCTCCACTTT
.	.	TRBV5-4	TRBJ1-1	CASSFGGATNTEAFF	TGTGCCAGCAGCTTCGGAGGGGCAACGAACACTGAAGCTTTCTTT
.	TRBD2	TRBV9	TRBJ2-2	CASNRLAGGNTGELFF	TGTGCCAGCAACAGACTAGCGGGGGGGAACACCGGGGAGCTGTTTTTT
.	.	TRBV4-1	TRBJ1-6	CASSQPTNNSPLHF	TGCGCCAGCAGCCAACCGACAAACAATTCACCCCTCCACTTT
few	.	TRBV28	TRBJ2-2	CASTPTAITGELFF	TGTGCCAGCACCCCGACAGCTATTACCGGGGAGCTGTTTTTT
.	.	TRBV6-5	TRBJ1-1	CASSYSRMNTEAFF	TGTGCCAGCAGTTACTCGCGAATGAACACTGAAGCTTTCTTT
.	TRBD1	TRBV28	TRBJ1-4	CASRRRTGGLYDEKLFF	TGTGCCAGCCGACGACGGACAGGGGGCTTGTATGATGAAAAACTGTTTTTT
.	.	TRBV30	TRBJ2-7	CAWSPPPGLYEQYF	TGTGCCTGGAGTCCTCCCCCCGGGCTCTACGAGCAGTACTTC
.	TRBD1	TRBV25-1	TRBJ1-1	CASSAPGQRAFF	TGTGCCAGCAGTGCACCGGGACAGAGGGCTTTCTTT
.	TRBD1	TRBV27	TRBJ2-3	CASSLQGALTDTQYF	TGTGCCAGCAGTTTACAGGGGGCTTTAACAGATACGCAGTATTTT
.	TRBD2	TRBV10-3	TRBJ2-1	CAISELMAGGNNEQFF	TGTGCCATCAGTGAGTTAATGGCGGGGGGCAACAATGAGCAGTTCTTC
.	.	TRBV19	TRBJ1-2	CASSDLPPYGYTF	TGTGCCAGTAGTGACCTACCGCCCTATGGCTACACCTTC
.	TRBD1	TRBV10-3	TRBJ2-2	CAISDPRQGLNTGELFF	TGTGCCATCAGTGACCCTAGACAGGGTCTAAACACCGGGGAGCTGTTTTTT
.	.	TRBV7-2	TRBJ1-6	CASSLQGWNSPLHF	TGTGCCAGCAGCCTGCAGGGGTGGAATTCACCCCTCCACTTT
.	.	TRBV7-2	TRBJ1-5	CASSSRGGPNQPQHF	TGTGCCAGCAGCTCCCGGGGGGGTCCAAATCAGCCCCAGCATTTT
.	TRBD2	TRBV28	TRBJ2-7	CASSLSRGGTYEQYF	TGTGCCAGCAGTTTATCCCGGGGGGGAACCTACGAGCAGTACTTC
.	.	TRBV14	TRBJ2-1	CASSLTRGGYNEQFF	TGTGCCAGCAGCCTCACGAGGGGAGGTTACAATGAGCAGTTCTTC
.	.	TRBV30	TRBJ1-6	CAWSLHFGGYNSPLHF	TGTGCCTGGAGTCTTCACTTTGGTGGCTATAATTCACCCCTCCACTTT
.	TRBD1	TRBV7-7	TRBJ1-2	CASSLGQGFGYTF	TGTGCTAGCAGCTTAGGACAGGGCTTTGGCTACACCTTC
.	.	TRBV23-1	TRBJ2-7	CARSTRYRYEQYF	TGCGCCAGGTCAACTCGGTACCGTTACGAGCAGTACTTC